This is a list of T cell receptor beta chains from one sample in a study of T cell changes during pregnancy in multiple sclerosis. TCRdb's table, derived via immunoSEQ multiplex PCR, lists solely in-frame clones and lacks some. Among approximately 41,000 clones listed, about 95% were seen once. The specimen was CD4+ T cells from peripheral blood mononuclear cells, collected in the second trimester of pregnancy. The receptors shown here come from a female donor with multiple sclerosis, enrolled in a pregnancy study. The CDR3 runs from the conserved cysteine through the conserved F or W. D genes are given only for firm matches. Clone size, where shown, is once, few, many, or a class for clones that have expanded.

D gene,V gene,clone size,J gene,CDR3 DNA,CDR3 protein
.,TRBV6-6,.,TRBJ2-1,TGTGCCAGCAGTTACTCGGGGGGGGGCCTTTACAATGAGCAGTTCTTC,CASSYSGGGLYNEQFF
.,TRBV5-1,.,TRBJ2-5,TGCGCCAGCAGCGATCCAGGGGGGAGCCAGTACTTC,CASSDPGGSQYF
.,TRBV28,.,TRBJ2-2,TGTGCCAGCGAACAGGGAAGCACCGGGGAGCTGTTTTTT,CASEQGSTGELFF
.,TRBV28,.,TRBJ1-3,TGTGCCAGCAGAGAGAACACCATATATTTT,CASRENTIYF
TRBD1,TRBV29-1,.,TRBJ1-5,TGCAGCGTTGCAGGGACAGGGGGCGGTAGCAATCAGCCCCAGCATTTT,CSVAGTGGGSNQPQHF
.,TRBV7-7,.,TRBJ1-3,TGTGCCAGCACCGAGCGGAGCCGCTCTGGAAACACCATATATTTT,CASTERSRSGNTIYF
TRBD1,TRBV18,.,TRBJ2-7,TGTGCCAGCTCACCGGGGACAGGGGGCACACAGCAGTACTTC,CASSPGTGGTQQYF
.,TRBV18,.,TRBJ2-1,TGTGCCAGCTCACCTCGGGGTAGACAGCAGTTCTTC,CASSPRGRQQFF
.,TRBV15,.,TRBJ2-2,TGTGCCACCAGCAGAGATAGGGTACAGGGGAACACCGGGGAGCTGTTTTTT,CATSRDRVQGNTGELFF
.,TRBV12-5,.,TRBJ1-2,TGTGCTAGTGGTCCCGACGGGTCGCAACTCTATGGCTACACCTTC,CASGPDGSQLYGYTF
TRBD2,TRBV5-1,.,TRBJ2-7,TGCGCCAGCAGCTTGGCTCCTAGCGGGGGTAACGGATACGAGCAGTACTTC,CASSLAPSGGNGYEQYF
.,TRBV7-2,.,TRBJ1-1,TGTGCCAGCAGCCAAGCCCTAATGAACACTGAAGCTTTCTTT,CASSQALMNTEAFF
TRBD1,TRBV2,.,TRBJ2-4,TGTGCCAGCAGTGCCGGGACAGGGGAAAACATTCAGTACTTC,CASSAGTGENIQYF
.,TRBV10-1,.,TRBJ1-1,TGCGCCAGCAAGAGGAGCTCTCGGAGCACTGAAGCTTTCTTT,CASKRSSRSTEAFF
.,TRBV7-2,.,TRBJ2-1,TGTGCCAGCAGCTTAAGGGCAGGGGTCAATGAGCAGTTCTTC,CASSLRAGVNEQFF
TRBD2,TRBV9,once,TRBJ2-2,TGTGCCAGCAGCGTAGTTACGGGGGGAAGCGGGGAGCTGTTTTTT,CASSVVTGGSGELFF
.,TRBV11-2,.,TRBJ2-1,TGTGCCAGCAGCTTAGATTCCAACTCCTACAATGAGCAGTTCTTC,CASSLDSNSYNEQFF